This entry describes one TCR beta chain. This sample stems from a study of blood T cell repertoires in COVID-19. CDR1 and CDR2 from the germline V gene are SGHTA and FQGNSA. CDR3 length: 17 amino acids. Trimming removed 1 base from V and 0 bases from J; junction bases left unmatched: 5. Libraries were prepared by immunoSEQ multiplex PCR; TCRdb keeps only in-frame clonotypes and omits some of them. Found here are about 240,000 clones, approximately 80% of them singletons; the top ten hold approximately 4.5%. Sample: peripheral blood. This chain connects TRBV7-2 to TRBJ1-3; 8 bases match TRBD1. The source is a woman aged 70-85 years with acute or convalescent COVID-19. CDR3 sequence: CASSLEGTGDSGNTIYF. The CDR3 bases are TGTGCCAGCAGCTTAGAGGGGACAGGCGACTCTGGAAACACCATATATTTT.